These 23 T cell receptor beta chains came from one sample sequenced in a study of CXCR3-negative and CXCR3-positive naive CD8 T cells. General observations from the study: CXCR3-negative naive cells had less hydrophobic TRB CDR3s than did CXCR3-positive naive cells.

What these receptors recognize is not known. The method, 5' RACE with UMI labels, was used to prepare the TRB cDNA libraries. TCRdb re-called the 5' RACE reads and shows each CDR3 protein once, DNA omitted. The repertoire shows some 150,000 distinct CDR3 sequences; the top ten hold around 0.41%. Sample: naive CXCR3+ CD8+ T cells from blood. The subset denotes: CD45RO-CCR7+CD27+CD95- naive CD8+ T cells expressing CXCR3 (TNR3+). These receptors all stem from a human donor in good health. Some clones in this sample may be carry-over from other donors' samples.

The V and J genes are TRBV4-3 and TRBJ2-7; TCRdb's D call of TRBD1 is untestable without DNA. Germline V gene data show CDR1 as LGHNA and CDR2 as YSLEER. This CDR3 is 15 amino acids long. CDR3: CASSLGQGEGYEQYF.

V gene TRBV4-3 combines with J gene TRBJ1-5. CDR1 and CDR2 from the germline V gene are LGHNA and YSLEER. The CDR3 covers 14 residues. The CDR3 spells CAGSQEGSNQPQHF.

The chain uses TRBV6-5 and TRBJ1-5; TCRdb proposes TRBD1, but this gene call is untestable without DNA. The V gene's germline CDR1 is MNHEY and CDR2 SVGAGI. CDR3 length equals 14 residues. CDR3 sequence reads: CASSYDGGNQPQHF.

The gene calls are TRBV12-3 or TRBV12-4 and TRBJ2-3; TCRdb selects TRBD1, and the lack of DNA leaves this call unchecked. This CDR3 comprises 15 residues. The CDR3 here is CASRKTRGMLDTQYF.

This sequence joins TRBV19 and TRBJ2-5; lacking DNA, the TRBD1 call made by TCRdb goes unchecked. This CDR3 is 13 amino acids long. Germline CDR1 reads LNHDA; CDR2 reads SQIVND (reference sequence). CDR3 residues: CASSTAGGDTQYF.

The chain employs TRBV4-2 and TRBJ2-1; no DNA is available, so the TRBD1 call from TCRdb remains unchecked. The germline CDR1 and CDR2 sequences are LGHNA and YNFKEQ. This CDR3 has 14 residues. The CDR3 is CASRGTGSYNEQFF.

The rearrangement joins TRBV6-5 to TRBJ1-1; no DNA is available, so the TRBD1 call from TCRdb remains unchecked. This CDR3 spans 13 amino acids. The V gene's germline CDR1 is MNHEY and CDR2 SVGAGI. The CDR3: CASSPGPDAEAFF.

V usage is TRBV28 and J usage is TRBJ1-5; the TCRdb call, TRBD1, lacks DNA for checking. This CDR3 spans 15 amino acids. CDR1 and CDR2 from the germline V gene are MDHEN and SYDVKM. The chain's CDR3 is CASSSTGQGNQPQHF.

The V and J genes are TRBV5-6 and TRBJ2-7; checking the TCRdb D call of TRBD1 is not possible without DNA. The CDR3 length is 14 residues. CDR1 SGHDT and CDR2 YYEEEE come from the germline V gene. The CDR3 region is CASSLGTGTYEQYF.

CDR3 amino acids: CASSLGLSYEQYF. The chain combines TRBV12-3 or TRBV12-4 with TRBJ2-7. The CDR3 runs to 13 residues.

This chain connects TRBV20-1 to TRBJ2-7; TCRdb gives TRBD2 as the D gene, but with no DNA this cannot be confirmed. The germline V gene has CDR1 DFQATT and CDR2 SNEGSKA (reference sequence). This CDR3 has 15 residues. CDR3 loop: CSAREGLAETYEQYF.

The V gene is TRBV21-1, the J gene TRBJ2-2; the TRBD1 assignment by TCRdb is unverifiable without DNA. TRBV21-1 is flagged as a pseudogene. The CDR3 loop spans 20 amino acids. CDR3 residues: CASSRRWWGNRASATGELFF.

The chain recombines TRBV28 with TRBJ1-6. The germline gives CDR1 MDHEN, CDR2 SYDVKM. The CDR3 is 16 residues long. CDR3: CASSLAGRTVGSPLHF.

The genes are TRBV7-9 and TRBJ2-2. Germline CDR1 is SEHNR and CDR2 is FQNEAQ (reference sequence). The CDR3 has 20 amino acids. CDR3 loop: CASSLIFFTSWGADTGELFF.

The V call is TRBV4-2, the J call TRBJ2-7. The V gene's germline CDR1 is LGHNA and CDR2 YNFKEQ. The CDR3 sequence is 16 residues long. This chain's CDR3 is CASSQVLAGDSYEQYF.

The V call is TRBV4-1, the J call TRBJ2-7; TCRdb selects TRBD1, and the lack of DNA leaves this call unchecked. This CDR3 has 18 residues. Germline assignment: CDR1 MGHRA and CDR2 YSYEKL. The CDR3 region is CASSQDLSGTDWGYEQYF.

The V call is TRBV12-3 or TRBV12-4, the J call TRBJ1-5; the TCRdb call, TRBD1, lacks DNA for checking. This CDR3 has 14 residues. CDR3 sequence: CASSLPGSNQPQHF.

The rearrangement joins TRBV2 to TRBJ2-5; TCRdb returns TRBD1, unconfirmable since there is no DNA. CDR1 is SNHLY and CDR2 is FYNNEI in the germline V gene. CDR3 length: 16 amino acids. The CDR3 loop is CARYGHGDNDRETQYF.

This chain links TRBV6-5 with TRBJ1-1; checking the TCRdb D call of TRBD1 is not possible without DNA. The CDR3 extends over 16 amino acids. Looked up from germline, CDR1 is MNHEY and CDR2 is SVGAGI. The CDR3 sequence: CASSRKEWGDDTEAFF.

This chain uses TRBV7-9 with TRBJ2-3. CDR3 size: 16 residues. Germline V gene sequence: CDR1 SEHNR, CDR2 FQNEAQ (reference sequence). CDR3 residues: CASSSPVSLSTDTQYF.

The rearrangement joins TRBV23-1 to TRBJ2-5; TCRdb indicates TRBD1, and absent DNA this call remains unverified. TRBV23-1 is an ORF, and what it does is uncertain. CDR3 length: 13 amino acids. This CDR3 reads CASSPRDSQTQYF.

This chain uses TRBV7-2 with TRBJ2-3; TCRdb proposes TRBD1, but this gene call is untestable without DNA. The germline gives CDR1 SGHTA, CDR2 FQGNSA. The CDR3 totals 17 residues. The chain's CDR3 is CASSRKFRGQERDTQYF.

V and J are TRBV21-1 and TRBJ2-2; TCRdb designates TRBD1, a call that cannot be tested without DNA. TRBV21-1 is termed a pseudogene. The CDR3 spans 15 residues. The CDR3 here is CASSKAPGGTGELFF.